A selection of T cell receptor beta chains follows, all from one sample in a study of ipilimumab plus nivolumab after autologous stem cell transplantation. The data were produced by immunoSEQ multiplex PCR, yet TCRdb's version contains in-frame clones alone and is incomplete. The sample lists tens of thousands of clones, around 80% occurring once. The sequencing here drew on PBMCs, taken in a trial of ipilimumab plus nivolumab as post-transplant consolidation. These receptor sequences come from a male donor with diffuse large B-cell lymphoma. Both conserved end residues are part of each CDR3. D genes are given only for firm matches. Some rows have no size entry. The others give once, few or many, or a class for an expanded clone.

once	TRBV5-1	TRBJ2-7	TRBD1	TGCGCCAGCAGCGGCCGGGACAGGGGCTACGAGCAGTACTTC	CASSGRDRGYEQYF
-	TRBV25-1	TRBJ2-7	-	TGTGCCAGCAGTGACTACGGCAGCTTCTACGAGCAGTACTTC	CASSDYGSFYEQYF
-	TRBV5-1	TRBJ2-7	TRBD1	TGCGCCAGCAGCTTGGGGCGGACAGGGACCTACGAGCAGTACTTC	CASSLGRTGTYEQYF
-	TRBV7-2	TRBJ1-2	-	TGTGCCAGCAGCCCCACTCGAACCACATGGGGTCTGAACTATGGCTACACCTTC	CASSPTRTTWGLNYGYTF
once	TRBV15	TRBJ1-2	TRBD1	TGTGCCACCAGCAGAGGCGGTAAGGGGGCGCGTGGCTACACCTTC	CATSRGGKGARGYTF
-	TRBV28	TRBJ1-5	-	TGTGCCAGCAGCTCAGTGGGTCAGCCCCAGCATTTT	CASSSVGQPQHF
few	TRBV4-1	TRBJ1-2	-	TGCGCCAGCAGCCCATGGCGACAGGCTTATGGCTACACCTTC	CASSPWRQAYGYTF
few	TRBV19	TRBJ2-7	-	TGTGCCAGTAGTGGGGGGCCCCTTTTTGGATCCTACGAGCAGTACTTC	CASSGGPLFGSYEQYF
once	TRBV5-1	TRBJ1-6	-	TGCGCCAGCAGCTCGGTCGGTGGCGAATCACCCCTCCACTTT	CASSSVGGESPLHF
-	TRBV6-5	TRBJ1-2	TRBD1	TGTGCCAGCAGTTACCGCGCCACAGGGGTGGGAGGCTACACCTTC	CASSYRATGVGGYTF
-	TRBV7-8	TRBJ1-1	-	TGTGCCAGCAGCCTAGATCGCCAGGGCGCTGAAGCTTTCTTT	CASSLDRQGAEAFF
-	TRBV5-1	TRBJ2-4	TRBD2	TGCGCCAGCAGCCCGGACCTCGGGAGGGTGAACATTCAGTACTTC	CASSPDLGRVNIQYF